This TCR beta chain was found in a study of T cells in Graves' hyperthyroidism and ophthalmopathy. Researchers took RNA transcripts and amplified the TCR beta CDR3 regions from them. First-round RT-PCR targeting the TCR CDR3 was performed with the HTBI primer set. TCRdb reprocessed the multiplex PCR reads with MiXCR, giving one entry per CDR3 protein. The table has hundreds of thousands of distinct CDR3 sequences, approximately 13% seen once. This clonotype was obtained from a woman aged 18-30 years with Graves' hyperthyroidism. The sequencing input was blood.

The CDR3: CASSPGTMVPGELFF. CDR3 DNA: TGTGCCAGCTCACCAGGGACGATGGTTCCCGGGGAGCTGTTTTTT. The gene calls are TRBV18 and TRBJ2-2; the D call may be TRBD1 or TRBD2 (5 bases each). V was pared by 2 bases and J by 6 bases, with 13 bases between. Germline CDR1 KGHSH, CDR2 LQKENI. The CDR3 is made up of 15 amino acids.